This T cell receptor (beta chain) was retrieved from a study of control samples from healthy donors and cancer patients. This CDR3 is built from 15 residues. CDR1 is SNHLY, CDR2 FYNNEI, per germline. With V trimmed by 3 bases and J by 7 bases, 6 bases remained unmatched. Sequencing was performed with immunoSEQ multiplex PCR; in TCRdb, only in-frame clones are kept and a portion is missing. The table lists tens of thousands of clones, approximately 89% of them singletons. The sequence was collected from a man aged 30 to 45 with colorectal cancer. V and J are TRBV2 and TRBJ2-2, with TRBD1 identical over 9 bases. Sequencing used PBMCs. This chain's CDR3 is CASSENTGGYGELFF. CDR3 coding DNA: TGTGCCAGCAGTGAGAACACAGGGGGCTACGGGGAGCTGTTTTTT.